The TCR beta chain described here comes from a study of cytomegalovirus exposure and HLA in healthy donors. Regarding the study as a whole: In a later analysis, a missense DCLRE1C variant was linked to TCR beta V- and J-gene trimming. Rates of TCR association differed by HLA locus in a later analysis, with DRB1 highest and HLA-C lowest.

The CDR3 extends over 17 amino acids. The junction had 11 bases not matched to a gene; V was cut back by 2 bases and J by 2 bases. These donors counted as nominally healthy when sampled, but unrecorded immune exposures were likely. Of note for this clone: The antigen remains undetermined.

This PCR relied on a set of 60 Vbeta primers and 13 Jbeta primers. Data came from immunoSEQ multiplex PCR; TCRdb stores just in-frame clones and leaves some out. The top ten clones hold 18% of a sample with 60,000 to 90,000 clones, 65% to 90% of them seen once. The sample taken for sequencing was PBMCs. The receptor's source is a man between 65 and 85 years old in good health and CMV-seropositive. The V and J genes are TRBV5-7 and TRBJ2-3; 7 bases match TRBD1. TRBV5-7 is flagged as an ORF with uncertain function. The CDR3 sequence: CASSFHNPGTDTDTQYF. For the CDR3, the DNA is TGTGCCAGCAGCTTCCATAACCCCGGGACAGACACAGATACGCAGTATTTT.